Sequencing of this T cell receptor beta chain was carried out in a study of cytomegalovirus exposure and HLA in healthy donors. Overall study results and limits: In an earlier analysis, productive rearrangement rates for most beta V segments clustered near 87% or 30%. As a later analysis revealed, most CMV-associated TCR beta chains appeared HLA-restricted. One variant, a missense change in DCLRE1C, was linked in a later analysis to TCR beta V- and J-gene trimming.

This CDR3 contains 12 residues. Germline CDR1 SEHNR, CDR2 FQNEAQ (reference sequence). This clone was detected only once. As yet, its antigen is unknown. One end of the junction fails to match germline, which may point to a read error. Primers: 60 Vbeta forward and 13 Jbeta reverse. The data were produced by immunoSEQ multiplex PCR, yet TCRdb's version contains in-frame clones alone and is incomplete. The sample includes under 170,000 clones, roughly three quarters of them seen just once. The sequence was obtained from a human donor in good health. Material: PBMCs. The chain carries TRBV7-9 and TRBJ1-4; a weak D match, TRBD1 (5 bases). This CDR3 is CSSGQNNEKLFF. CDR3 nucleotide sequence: TGTTCCAGCGGACAAAATAATGAAAAACTGTTTTTT. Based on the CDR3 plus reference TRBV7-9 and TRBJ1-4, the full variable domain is DTGVSQNPRHKITKRGQNVTFRCDPISEHNRLYWYRQTLGQGPEFLTYFQNEAQLEKSRLLSDRFSAERPKGSFSTLEIQRTEQGDSAMYLCSSGQNNEKLFFGSGTQLSVL.